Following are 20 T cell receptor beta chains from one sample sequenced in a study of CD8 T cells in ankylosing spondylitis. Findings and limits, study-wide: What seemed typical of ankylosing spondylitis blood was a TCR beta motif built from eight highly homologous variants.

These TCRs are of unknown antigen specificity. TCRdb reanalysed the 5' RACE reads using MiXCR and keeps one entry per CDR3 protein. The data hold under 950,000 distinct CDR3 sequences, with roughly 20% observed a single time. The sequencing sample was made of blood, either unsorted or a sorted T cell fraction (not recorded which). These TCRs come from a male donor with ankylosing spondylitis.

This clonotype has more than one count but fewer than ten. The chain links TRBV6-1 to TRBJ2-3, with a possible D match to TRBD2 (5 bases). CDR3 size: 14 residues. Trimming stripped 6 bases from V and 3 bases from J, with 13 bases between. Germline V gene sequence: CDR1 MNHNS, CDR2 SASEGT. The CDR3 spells CASRSILATDTQYF. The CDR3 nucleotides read TGTGCCAGCAGGTCCATTTTAGCGACAGATACGCAGTATTTT.

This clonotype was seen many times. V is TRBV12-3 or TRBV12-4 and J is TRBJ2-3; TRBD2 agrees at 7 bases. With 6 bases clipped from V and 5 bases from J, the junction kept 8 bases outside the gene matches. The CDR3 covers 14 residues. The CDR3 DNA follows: TGTGCCAGCAGCCTCCAGCGGGGAGTAGATACGCAGTATTTT. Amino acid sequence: CASSLQRGVDTQYF.

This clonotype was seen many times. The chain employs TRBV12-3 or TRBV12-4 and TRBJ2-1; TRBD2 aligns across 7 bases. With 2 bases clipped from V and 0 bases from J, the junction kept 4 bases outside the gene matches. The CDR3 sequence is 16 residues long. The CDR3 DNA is TGTGCCAGCAGTTTACCCCGGGGGGTCTCCTACAATGAGCAGTTCTTC. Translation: CASSLPRGVSYNEQFF.

The CDR3 reads CASSQEARTNEQFF. Written as DNA, the CDR3 is TGCGCCAGCAGCCAAGAGGCAAGGACCAATGAGCAGTTCTTC. The V gene is TRBV4-3, the J gene TRBJ2-1; D is uncertain. V dropped 0 bases and J dropped 6 bases, with 9 bases sitting between them. Germline CDR1 is LGHNA and CDR2 is YSLEER. CDR3 length: 14 amino acids.

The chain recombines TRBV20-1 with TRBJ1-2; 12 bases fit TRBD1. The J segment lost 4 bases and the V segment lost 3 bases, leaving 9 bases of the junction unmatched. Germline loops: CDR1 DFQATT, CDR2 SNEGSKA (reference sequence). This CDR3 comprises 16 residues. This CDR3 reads CSASKGQGALAYGYTF. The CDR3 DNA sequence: TGCAGTGCTAGCAAGGGACAGGGGGCCTTAGCCTATGGCTACACCTTC.

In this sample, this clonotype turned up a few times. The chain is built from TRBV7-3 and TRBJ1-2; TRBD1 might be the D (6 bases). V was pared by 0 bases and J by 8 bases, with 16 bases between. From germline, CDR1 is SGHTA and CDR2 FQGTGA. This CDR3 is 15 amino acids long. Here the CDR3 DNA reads TGTGCCAGCAGCTTAACGACAGGCGAGCTGCGGGGCTACACCTTC. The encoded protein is CASSLTTGELRGYTF.

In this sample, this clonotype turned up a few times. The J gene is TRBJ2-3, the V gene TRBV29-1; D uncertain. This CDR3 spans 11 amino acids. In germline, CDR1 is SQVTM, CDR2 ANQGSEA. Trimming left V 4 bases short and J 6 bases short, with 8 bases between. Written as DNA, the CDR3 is TGCAGCGTTGCCCTTGCGGATACGCAGTATTTT. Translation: CSVALADTQYF.

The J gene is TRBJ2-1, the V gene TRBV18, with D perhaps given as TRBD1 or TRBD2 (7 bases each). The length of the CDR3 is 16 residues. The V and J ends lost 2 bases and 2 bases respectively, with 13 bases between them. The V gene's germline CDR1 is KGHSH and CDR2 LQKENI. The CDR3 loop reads CASSPGEGAAYNEQFF. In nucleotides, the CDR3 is TGTGCCAGCTCACCAGGGGAGGGGGCCGCCTACAATGAGCAGTTCTTC.

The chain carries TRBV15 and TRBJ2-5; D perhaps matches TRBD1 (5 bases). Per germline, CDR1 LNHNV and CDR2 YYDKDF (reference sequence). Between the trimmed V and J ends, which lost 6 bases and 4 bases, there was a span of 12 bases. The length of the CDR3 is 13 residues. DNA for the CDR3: TGTGCCACCAGATCCCCAGGGCGAGAGACCCAGTACTTC. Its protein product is CATRSPGRETQYF. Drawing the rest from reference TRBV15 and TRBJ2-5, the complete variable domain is DAMVIQNPRYQVTQFGKPVTLSCSQTLNHNVMYWYQQKSSQAPKLLFHYYDKDFNNEADTPDNFQSRRPNTSFCFLDIRSPGLGDTAMYLCATRSPGRETQYFGPGTRLLVL.

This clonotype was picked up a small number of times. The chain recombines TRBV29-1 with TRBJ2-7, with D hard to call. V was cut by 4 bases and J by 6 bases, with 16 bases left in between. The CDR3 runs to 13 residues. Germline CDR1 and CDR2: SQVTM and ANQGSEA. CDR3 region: CSVGTAKGGEQYF. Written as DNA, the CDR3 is TGCAGCGTTGGGACCGCGAAAGGTGGCGAGCAGTACTTC.

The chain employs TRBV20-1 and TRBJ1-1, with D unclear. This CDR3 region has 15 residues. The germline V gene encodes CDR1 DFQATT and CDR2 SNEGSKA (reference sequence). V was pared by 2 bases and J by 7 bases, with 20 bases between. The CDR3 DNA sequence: TGCAGTGCTAGACCTGGAGTCTGGACTGTTCGTGAAGCTTTCTTT. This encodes CSARPGVWTVREAFF.

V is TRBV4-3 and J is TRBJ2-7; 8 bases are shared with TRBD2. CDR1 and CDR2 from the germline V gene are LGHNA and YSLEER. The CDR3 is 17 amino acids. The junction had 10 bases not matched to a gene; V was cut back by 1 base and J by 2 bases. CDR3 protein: CASSQAVASGFPYEQYF. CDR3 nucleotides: TGCGCCAGCAGCCAAGCGGTGGCTAGCGGGTTTCCCTACGAGCAGTACTTC.

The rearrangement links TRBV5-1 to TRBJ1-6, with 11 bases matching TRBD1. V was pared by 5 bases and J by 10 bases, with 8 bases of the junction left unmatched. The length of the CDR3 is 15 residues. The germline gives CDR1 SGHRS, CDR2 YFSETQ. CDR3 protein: CASSWDRGSGSPLHF. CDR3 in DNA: TGCGCCAGCAGTTGGGACAGGGGGTCGGGATCACCCCTCCACTTT. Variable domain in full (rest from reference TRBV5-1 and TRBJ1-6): KAGVTQTPRYLIKTRGQQVTLSCSPISGHRSVSWYQQTPGQGLQFLFEYFSETQRNKGNFPGRFSGRQFSNSRSEMNVSTLELGDSALYLCASSWDRGSGSPLHFGNGTRLTVT.

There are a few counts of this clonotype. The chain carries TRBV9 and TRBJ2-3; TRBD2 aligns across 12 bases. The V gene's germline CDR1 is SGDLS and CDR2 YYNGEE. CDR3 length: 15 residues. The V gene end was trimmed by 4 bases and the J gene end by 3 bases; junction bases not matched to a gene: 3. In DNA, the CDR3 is TGTGCCAGCAGCTACGGACTAGCGGGAACAGATACGCAGTATTTT. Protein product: CASSYGLAGTDTQYF.

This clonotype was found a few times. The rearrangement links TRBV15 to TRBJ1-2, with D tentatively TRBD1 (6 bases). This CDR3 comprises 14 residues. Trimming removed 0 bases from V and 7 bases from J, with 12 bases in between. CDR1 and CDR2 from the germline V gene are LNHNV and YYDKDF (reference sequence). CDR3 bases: TGTGCCACCAGCAGAGATCGGGTAGGGGGTGGCTACACCTTC. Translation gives CATSRDRVGGGYTF.

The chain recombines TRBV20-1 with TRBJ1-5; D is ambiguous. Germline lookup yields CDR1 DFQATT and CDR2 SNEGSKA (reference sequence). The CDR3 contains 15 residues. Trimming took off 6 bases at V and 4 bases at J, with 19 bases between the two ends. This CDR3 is CSAAAGEGFNQPQHF. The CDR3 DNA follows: TGCAGTGCCGCGGCGGGTGAAGGGTTTAATCAGCCCCAGCATTTT.

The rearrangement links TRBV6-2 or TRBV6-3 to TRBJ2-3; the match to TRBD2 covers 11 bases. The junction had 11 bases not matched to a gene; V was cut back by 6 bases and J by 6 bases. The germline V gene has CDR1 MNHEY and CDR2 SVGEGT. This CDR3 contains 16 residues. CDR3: CASSHGLAGPGDTQYF. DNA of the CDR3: TGTGCCAGCAGCCACGGACTAGCGGGCCCTGGGGATACGCAGTATTTT.

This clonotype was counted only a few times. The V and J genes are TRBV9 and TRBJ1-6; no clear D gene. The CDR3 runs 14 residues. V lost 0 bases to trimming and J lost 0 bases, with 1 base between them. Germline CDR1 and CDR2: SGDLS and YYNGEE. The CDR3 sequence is CASSVDSYNSPLHF. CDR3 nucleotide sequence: TGTGCCAGCAGCGTAGACTCCTATAATTCACCCCTCCACTTT.

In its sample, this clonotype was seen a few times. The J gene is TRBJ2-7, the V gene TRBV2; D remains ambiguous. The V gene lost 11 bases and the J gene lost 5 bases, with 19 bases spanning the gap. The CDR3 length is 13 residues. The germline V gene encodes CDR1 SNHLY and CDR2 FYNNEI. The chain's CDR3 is CAGRTVSWDEQYF. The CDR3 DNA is TGTGCCGGACGGACGGTTAGCTGGGACGAGCAGTACTTC.

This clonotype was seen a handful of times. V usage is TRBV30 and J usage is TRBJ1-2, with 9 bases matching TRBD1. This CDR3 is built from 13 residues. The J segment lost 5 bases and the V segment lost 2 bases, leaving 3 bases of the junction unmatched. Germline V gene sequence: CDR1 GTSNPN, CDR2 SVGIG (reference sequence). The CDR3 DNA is TGTGCCTGGAGTTGGGACAGGGCGTATGGCTACACCTTC. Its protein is CAWSWDRAYGYTF. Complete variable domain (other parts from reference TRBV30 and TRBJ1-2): SQTIHQWPATLVQPVGSPLSLECTVEGTSNPNLYWYRQAAGRGLQLLFYSVGIGQISSEVPQNLSASRPQDRQFILSSKKLLLSDSGFYLCAWSWDRAYGYTFGSGTRLTVV.